This TCR beta chain emerged from a study of T cells expressing NK-cell markers (dated by TCRdb to 2020 to 2022). Background on the whole study: Eight or nine donors provided sorted CD3+CD56+NKG2C+, CD3+CD56+NKG2C- and CD3+CD56-NKG2C+ T-cell subsets, whose TCR beta-chain repertoires were profiled. Illumina HiSeq 2000/2500, MiSeq or NextSeq was used to sequence libraries as 2 x 150 bp reads. Seven of the eight sequenced donors were HCMV-seropositive and one was HCMV-seronegative. The study sequenced eight donors, all healthy volunteers chosen at random: three men and five women.

Including the terminal cysteine and phenylalanine, the CDR3 comprises 13 residues. Only the protein is available. Via the germline V gene, CDR1 is SGHAT and CDR2 FQNNGV. General conclusions and limits of the study: In several donors, the dominant CD3+CD56+NKG2C+ clonotypes were among the top 10 CD8+ clonotypes and accounted for about 1.0-7.0% of CD8+ T cells. Those dominant clonotypes were again the most abundant among CD3+CD56-NKG2C+ cells in a handful of donors, at about 25-60.1%. Whether the expanded NKG2C-expressing T cell clones were specific for HCMV antigens was left unclear.

TCRdb names Illumina HiSeq 2000 as the instrument used. 5'RACE template switching, by which a universal primer site and unique molecular identifiers were added, was used to make TCR beta cDNA libraries. cDNA synthesis was primed from the TCR beta constant segment, followed by two successive PCR amplification steps. On the authors' methods: MIGEC was used to demultiplex reads and group reads by UMI, and MiTCR was used to assemble and quantify clonotypes. Only TCR cDNA sequences supported by at least two reads were kept to exclude erroneous sequences. The tcR package was used for downstream repertoire analysis, and clonotypes were matched across fractions by CDR3 nucleotide sequence plus V segment. VDJmatch was used to annotate antigen specificity against VDJdb, with one amino acid substitution in CDR3 permitted. TCRdb reprocessed the reads and provides one entry for every CDR3 protein sequence; no DNA is given. TCRdb, rather than the study authors, made the V and J calls. Per the sample table, the count is hundreds of thousands of distinct CDR3 sequences. 4% to 5% of the sample is taken by the ten largest.

As for this clonotype: The antigen this receptor binds is unknown.

HCMV serostatus was determined by detecting HCMV-specific IgG in serum with a commercial ELISA kit. Peripheral blood mononuclear cells were isolated from blood by Ficoll density gradient centrifugation. Sequencing used blood T cells: a sorted CD56 or NKG2C T cell subset, CD4+ or CD8+ T cells, or bulk PBMC T cells (not recorded which). The sequence is built from TRBV11-2 and TRBJ1-5. The TCR was taken from a woman between 18 and 70 years old in good health. The encoded CDR3 is CASSLDGAQPQHF.